A single sample gave rise to the 10 T cell receptor beta chains below, sequenced in a study of blood T cell repertoires in COVID-19. Clones were read by immunoSEQ multiplex PCR, and TCRdb kept only the in-frame ones, dropping some. The repertoire holds about 140,000 clones, with about 87% as singletons. Sequencing input: peripheral blood. These receptors originate from a man aged 60 to 75 with active or convalescent COVID-19.

The V gene is TRBV10-2, the J gene TRBJ2-7; maybe TRBD2 (6 bases). Between the trimmed V and J ends, which lost 6 bases and 6 bases, there was a span of 15 bases. The CDR3 spans 13 residues. CDR1 and CDR2 (germline): WSHSY, SAAADI. Written as DNA, the CDR3 is TGCGCCAGCAGACTACGGGAGTTGGGCGAGCAGTACTTC. Translation gives CASRLRELGEQYF.

The genes are TRBV18 and TRBJ1-4; 8 nucleotides agree with TRBD1. The CDR3 has 15 amino acids. Trimming at V came to 4 bases and at J to 1 base, leaving 2 bases not matched to a gene. CDR1 is KGHSH, CDR2 LQKENI, per germline. The CDR3 bases are TGTGCCAGCTCACTTACAGGGGGAACTAATGAAAAACTGTTTTTT. Its translation: CASSLTGGTNEKLFF.

Only one count was recorded for this clone. The chain recombines TRBV11-1 with TRBJ1-1, with 10 bases aligning to TRBD1. J was trimmed by 4 bases and V by 6 bases; bases with no gene match: 5. The CDR3 consists of 14 residues. Per the germline V gene, CDR1 is SGHAT and CDR2 is FQDESV (reference sequence). As DNA, the CDR3 is TGTGCCAGCAGTCGGACAGGGGGGCGCACTGAAGCTTTCTTT. This codes for CASSRTGGRTEAFF.

As DNA, the CDR3 is TGTGCCAGCAGCGCGGACAGGAGAGAGACCCAGTACTTC. Amino acids: CASSADRRETQYF. This rearrangement joins TRBV7-8 to TRBJ2-5, with TRBD1 matching over 7 bases. CDR1 is SGHVS, CDR2 FQNEAQ, per germline. The CDR3 runs to 13 residues. With 5 bases clipped from V and 4 bases from J, the junction kept 4 bases outside the gene matches.

V is TRBV5-4 and J is TRBJ1-3; 7 nucleotides line up with TRBD1. V lost 0 bases and J lost 8; bases outside the gene matches: 2. The CDR3 consists of 13 residues. Germline CDR1 SGHNT, CDR2 YYREEE (reference sequence). CDR3 nucleotides: TGTGCCAGCAGCTTGGCAGGGGGTGACACCATATATTTT. It codes for CASSLAGGDTIYF.

V is TRBV4-2 and J is TRBJ2-1; possibly TRBD2 for D (5 bases). V shed 1 base and J shed 12 bases, with 19 bases lying between them. The CDR3 totals 15 residues. Germline CDR1 LGHNA, CDR2 YNFKEQ. The CDR3 is CASSQVGATSGGQFF. The CDR3 DNA reads TGTGCCAGCAGCCAAGTAGGCGCGACCAGCGGTGGGCAGTTCTTC.

In its sample, this clone was seen once. The rearrangement joins TRBV7-9 to TRBJ1-2; D ambiguous. Per the germline V gene, CDR1 is SEHNR and CDR2 is FQNEAQ (reference sequence). Between the trimmed V and J ends, which lost 1 base and 4 bases, there was a span of 7 bases. The CDR3 runs to 13 residues. The CDR3 region has the DNA TGTGCCAGCAGCTTAGACAGCCTCTATGGCTACACCTTC. Its translation: CASSLDSLYGYTF.

This clone was picked up one time. This chain joins TRBV5-1 and TRBJ1-6, with 7 bases lining up with TRBD1. CDR3 length equals 15 residues. V lost 4 bases, J lost 6 bases, and 7 bases stayed unmatched. CDR1 and CDR2 (germline): SGHRS, YFSETQ. The CDR3 DNA reads as TGCGCCAGCAGCCTCGGGACAGATTCTAATTCACCCCTCCACTTT. Translation gives CASSLGTDSNSPLHF. Supplemented by reference TRBV5-1 and TRBJ1-6, the full variable domain reads KAGVTQTPRYLIKTRGQQVTLSCSPISGHRSVSWYQQTPGQGLQFLFEYFSETQRNKGNFPGRFSGRQFSNSRSEMNVSTLELGDSALYLCASSLGTDSNSPLHFGNGTRLTVT.

This chain links TRBV18 with TRBJ2-1, with TRBD1 identical over 9 bases. The germline V gene encodes CDR1 KGHSH and CDR2 LQKENI. J lost 6 bases, V lost 4 bases, and 10 bases had no gene match. CDR3 length: 16 amino acids. The CDR3 is CASSHSRQGVPNEQFF. DNA for the CDR3: TGTGCCAGCTCACACTCTAGACAGGGGGTTCCCAATGAGCAGTTCTTC.

This rearrangement joins TRBV28 to TRBJ1-3, with D perhaps TRBD1 (5 bases). The CDR3 length is 16 residues. The germline V gene encodes CDR1 MDHEN and CDR2 SYDVKM. The V end lost 0 bases, the J end lost 6 bases, and 15 bases lay between the germline ends. The DNA of the CDR3 is TGTGCCAGCAGTTTATGCGGGCAGGGTAAGGCAAACACCATATATTTT. Its protein is CASSLCGQGKANTIYF. Full variable domain (missing parts from reference TRBV28 and TRBJ1-3): DVKVTQSSRYLVKRTGEKVFLECVQDMDHENMFWYRQDPGLGLRLIYFSYDVKMKEKGDIPEGYSVSREKKERFSLILESASTNQTSMYLCASSLCGQGKANTIYFGEGSWLTVV.